This T cell receptor beta chain was recorded in a study of control samples from healthy donors and cancer patients (dated by TCRdb to about 2020). Via the germline V gene, CDR1 is SNHLY and CDR2 FYNNEI. The CDR3 starts with the cysteine, ends with the phenylalanine, and has 12 residues. Here the CDR3 DNA is all that survives: 36 bases in frame from base 1. The junction carries 7 bases between V and J, which are trimmed by 5 bases and 4 bases respectively. A note on this clone: Its antigen has not been determined. Nothing much larger sits one base from this clone, and base qualities are not available.

The library was obtained by the immunoSEQ multiplex PCR assay. The table comes from immuneACCESS by way of TCRdb, which keeps in-frame sequences with V and J called. Part of the clones is missing from these tables; in studies checked, under half for an unresolved V gene and the rest for unknown reasons. This sample is represented by around 110,000 clones; more than 75% of them were singletons. The top ten constitute less than 3% of the sample. This sequence uses TRBV2 and TRBJ2-3; matching of 5 bases hints at TRBD2 as the D gene. Sequencing input: blood. This receptor was identified in a woman in her 70s in good health. This receptor has the CDR3 CASSLEADTQYF. The nucleotide sequence reads TGTGCCAGCAGTTTGGAGGCAGATACGCAGTATTTT. The entire variable domain, with the stretches around the CDR3 drawn from the reference TRBV2 and TRBJ2-3 proteins, is EPEVTQTPSHQVTQMGQEVILRCVPISNHLYFYWYRQILGQKVEFLVSFYNNEISEKSEIFDDQFSVERPDGSNFTLKIRSTKLEDSAMYFCASSLEADTQYFGPGTRLTVL.